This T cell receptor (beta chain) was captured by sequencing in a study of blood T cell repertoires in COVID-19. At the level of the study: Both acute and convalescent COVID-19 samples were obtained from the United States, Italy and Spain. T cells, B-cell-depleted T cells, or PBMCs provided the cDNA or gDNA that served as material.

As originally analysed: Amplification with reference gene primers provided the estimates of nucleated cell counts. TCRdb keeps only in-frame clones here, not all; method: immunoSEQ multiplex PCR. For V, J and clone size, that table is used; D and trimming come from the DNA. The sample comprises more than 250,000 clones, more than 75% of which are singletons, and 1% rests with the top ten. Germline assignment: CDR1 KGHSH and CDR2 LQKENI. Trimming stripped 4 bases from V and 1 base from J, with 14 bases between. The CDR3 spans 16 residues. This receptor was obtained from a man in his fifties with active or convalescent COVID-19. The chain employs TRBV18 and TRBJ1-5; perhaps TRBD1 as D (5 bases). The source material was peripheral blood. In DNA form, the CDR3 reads TGTGCCAGCTCACTAACCCAGGGAGGAAGCAATCAGCCCCAGCATTTT. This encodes CASSLTQGGSNQPQHF.